This T cell receptor (beta chain) was retrieved from a study of blood T cells in healthy people across ages. The CDR3 is made up of 14 amino acids. Germline V gene lookup returns CDR1 LNHDA and CDR2 SQIVND (reference sequence). The V gene lost 3 bases and the J gene lost 0 bases, with 8 bases spanning the gap. Next came a second PCR, run for roughly 7 to 12 cycles, which used a sample-barcoded 5' primer along with a J-beta primer mix. TCRdb re-analysed the 5' RACE reads in MiXCR, keeping a single row per CDR3 protein. This table has some 1,500,000 distinct CDR3 sequences, about 45% appearing once. The clonotype originates from a woman under 30 in good health. The specimen sequenced was blood. The rearrangement uses TRBV19 and TRBJ2-5, with D perhaps TRBD1 (6 bases). This chain's CDR3 is CASSIRDNQETQYF. The CDR3, as DNA: TGTGCCAGTAGTATCAGGGACAACCAAGAGACCCAGTACTTC.